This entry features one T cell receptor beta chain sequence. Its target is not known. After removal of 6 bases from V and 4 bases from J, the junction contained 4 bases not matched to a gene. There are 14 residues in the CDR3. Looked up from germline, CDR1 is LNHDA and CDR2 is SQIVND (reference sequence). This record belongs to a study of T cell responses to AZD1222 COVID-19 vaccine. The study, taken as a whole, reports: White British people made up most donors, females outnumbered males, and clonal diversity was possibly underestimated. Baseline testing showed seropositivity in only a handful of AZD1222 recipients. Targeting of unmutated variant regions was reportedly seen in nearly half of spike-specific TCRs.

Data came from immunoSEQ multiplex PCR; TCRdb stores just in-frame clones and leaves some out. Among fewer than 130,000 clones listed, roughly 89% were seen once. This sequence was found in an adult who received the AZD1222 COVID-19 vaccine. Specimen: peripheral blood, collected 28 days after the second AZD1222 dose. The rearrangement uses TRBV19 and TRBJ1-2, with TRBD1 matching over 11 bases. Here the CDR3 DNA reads TGTGCCAGTAGGGGACAGGGGGTTACCTATGGCTACACCTTC. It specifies CASRGQGVTYGYTF.